This T cell receptor beta chain was identified in a study of blood T cells in healthy people across ages. Findings and limits, study-wide: It was held that diversity estimates obtained from one million T cells represented underestimates.

With respect to this clonotype: Its antigen is not known.

Germline CDR1 is SGHTA and CDR2 is FQGTGA. V was shortened by 5 bases and J by 10 bases, with 11 bases between the two germline ends. This CDR3 is built from 11 residues. Together with a sample-barcoded 5' primer, a J-beta primer mix was included in a second PCR lasting about 6 to 11 cycles. The study obtained at least 2.5 million CDR3-containing paired-end reads from every sample. TCRdb redid the calling of the 5' RACE reads with MiXCR, one entry per CDR3 protein. The sample consists of about 2 million distinct CDR3 sequences, about 50% of them appearing once. The gene calls are TRBV7-3 and TRBJ1-1; D not certain. The origin of this receptor is a woman aged 35 to 49 in good health. Sequencing was carried out using blood. The CDR3 loop is CASSRTGRAFF. The DNA of the CDR3 is TGTGCCAGCAGCCGGACTGGTAGAGCTTTCTTT. Full variable domain (rest looked up from reference TRBV7-3 and TRBJ1-1): GAGVSQTPSNKVTEKGKYVELRCDPISGHTALYWYRQSLGQGPEFLIYFQGTGAADDSGLPNDRFFAVRPEGSVSTLKIQRTERGDSAVYLCASSRTGRAFFGQGTRLTVV.